The 16 T cell receptor beta chains below were found in one sample sequenced in a study of response to subunit inactivated influenza vaccine. TCRdb re-derived calls from the RT-PCR reads in MiXCR, one entry per CDR3 protein. The table lists approximately 700,000 distinct CDR3 sequences, roughly 13% of them singletons. Source: PBMCs from blood, taken 14 to 15 days before vaccination. The receptors come from a middle-aged man who received an inactivated influenza vaccine.

The table lists this clonotype with a few counts. The V call is TRBV28, the J call TRBJ2-3; a possible D gene is TRBD1 (5 bases). The CDR3 is 16 amino acids. CDR1 MDHEN and CDR2 SYDVKM come from the germline V gene. Trimming cost V 6 bases and J 1 base, with 17 bases left between them. This chain's CDR3 is CASRQGAAWGTDTQYF. DNA for the CDR3: TGTGCCAGCAGACAAGGGGCGGCCTGGGGCACAGATACGCAGTATTTT.

CDR3 sequence: CASSFSLTGHYGYTF. Written as DNA, the CDR3 is TGTGCCAGCAGCTTTAGCCTAACAGGCCACTATGGCTACACCTTC. The chain employs TRBV13 and TRBJ1-2; tentative D call: TRBD1 (5 bases). V dropped 3 bases and J dropped 3 bases, with 14 bases sitting between them. The CDR3 is made up of 15 amino acids. The germline V gene has CDR1 PRHDT and CDR2 FYEKMQ (reference sequence).

This chain links TRBV10-3 with TRBJ2-1; 16 bases are shared with TRBD2. V gave up 3 bases and J gave up 7 bases; unmatched junction bases: 6. This CDR3 is built from 17 residues. Looked up from germline, CDR1 is ENHRY and CDR2 is SYGVKD. For the CDR3, the DNA is TGTGCCATCAGTGACGGGACTAGCGGGAGGGCCTGGAATGAGCAGTTCTTC. Protein sequence: CAISDGTSGRAWNEQFF.

This clonotype appeared many times. The chain recombines TRBV27 with TRBJ2-3; D may be TRBD2 (7 bases). Germline V gene sequence: CDR1 MNHEY, CDR2 SMNVEV (reference sequence). Trimming took 4 bases from V and 2 from J, leaving 13 bases between them. The CDR3 spans 15 residues. This chain's CDR3 is CASSSPGGPTDTQYF. CDR3 coding DNA: TGTGCCAGCAGTTCCCCCGGGGGGCCCACAGATACGCAGTATTTT.

Only a few counts were recorded for this clonotype. This sequence joins TRBV20-1 and TRBJ2-7; D tentatively fits TRBD1 or TRBD2 (5 bases each). In germline, CDR1 is DFQATT, CDR2 SNEGSKA (reference sequence). The CDR3 extends over 12 amino acids. Between the trimmed V and J ends, which lost 5 bases and 6 bases, there was a span of 14 bases. The CDR3 spells CSAPGRRAEQYF. In nucleotides, the CDR3 is TGCAGTGCTCCGGGACGGCGCGCCGAGCAGTACTTC.

This clonotype was counted a few times. The genes are TRBV13 and TRBJ2-3; 7 bases line up with TRBD1. The CDR3 runs 14 residues. Losses at the gene ends were 5 bases for V and 4 bases for J; bases not matched to a gene: 6. The V gene's germline CDR1 is PRHDT and CDR2 FYEKMQ (reference sequence). CDR3 loop: CASSKRQGADTQYF. The CDR3 DNA reads as TGTGCCAGCAGCAAAAGACAGGGTGCAGATACGCAGTATTTT.

This clonotype was seen more than once but under ten times. The CDR3 sequence is CASSQHLLGAFF. The CDR3 DNA reads as TGTGCCAGCAGCCAACATTTATTGGGAGCTTTCTTT. The V gene is TRBV14, the J gene TRBJ1-1; no firm D call. This CDR3 spans 12 amino acids. Germline V gives CDR1 SGHDN, CDR2 FVKESK. The V end was cut by 2 bases, the J end by 10 bases, with 11 bases between.

The chain employs TRBV5-1 and TRBJ2-1; possibly TRBD2 for D (6 bases). This CDR3 has 15 residues. Trimming removed 3 bases at V and 5 bases at J, with 15 bases between. Germline CDR1 SGHRS, CDR2 YFSETQ. The CDR3, as DNA: TGCGCCAGCAGCTCAACAGCGGGTTTCGACAATGAGCAGTTCTTC. Residues: CASSSTAGFDNEQFF. Using reference TRBV5-1 and TRBJ2-1 for the parts outside the CDR3, the full variable domain is KAGVTQTPRYLIKTRGQQVTLSCSPISGHRSVSWYQQTPGQGLQFLFEYFSETQRNKGNFPGRFSGRQFSNSRSEMNVSTLELGDSALYLCASSSTAGFDNEQFFGPGTRLTVL.

The gene calls are TRBV6-2 or TRBV6-3 and TRBJ2-7, with 11 bases that match TRBD2. This CDR3 contains 15 residues. The V gene's germline CDR1 is MNHEY and CDR2 SVGEGT. V trimming: 4 bases; J trimming: 5 bases; junction bases outside the gene matches: 7. CDR3 protein: CASSSTSGRINEQYF. The CDR3 coding sequence is TGTGCCAGCAGTTCTACTAGCGGGAGAATCAACGAGCAGTACTTC.

This clonotype was counted ten times or more. This rearrangement joins TRBV12-3 or TRBV12-4 to TRBJ2-1; 7 nucleotides line up with TRBD1. The V segment lost 8 bases and the J segment 6 bases; nucleotides outside the gene matches: 4. This CDR3 is built from 12 residues. The CDR3 nucleotides read TGTGCCAGCGGAAGGACAGGCAATGAGCAGTTCTTC. It specifies CASGRTGNEQFF.

The rearrangement links TRBV3-1 to TRBJ2-3; TRBD1 agrees at 12 bases. CDR3 length: 16 amino acids. The V and J ends lost 6 bases and 4 bases, in that order; junction bases with no gene match: 8. Germline loops: CDR1 LGHDT, CDR2 YNNKEL (reference sequence). As DNA, the CDR3 is TGTGCCAGCAGTCTAACCGGGACAGGGGGCCCAGATACGCAGTATTTT. Translating it yields CASSLTGTGGPDTQYF.

The rearrangement uses TRBV2 and TRBJ2-1; TRBD2 aligns across 12 bases. V shed 6 bases and J 2 bases; nucleotides not matched to a gene: 11. The germline V gene has CDR1 SNHLY and CDR2 FYNNEI. CDR3 size: 18 residues. CDR3 sequence reads: CASRAPLRTSGTYNEQFF. Here the CDR3 DNA reads TGTGCCAGCAGGGCACCTCTCCGGACTAGCGGGACCTACAATGAGCAGTTCTTC.

The CDR3 protein is CASSHVQTGELFF. The CDR3 coding sequence is TGCGCCAGCAGCCACGTCCAGACCGGGGAGCTGTTTTTT. The chain is built from TRBV4-3 and TRBJ2-2; no clear D. V was clipped by 3 bases and J by 5 bases, with 7 bases between them. CDR1 LGHNA and CDR2 YSLEER come from the germline V gene. The CDR3 is 13 residues long.

Many counts were recorded for this clonotype. The chain carries TRBV12-3 or TRBV12-4 and TRBJ1-1; no clear D gene. CDR3 length: 13 amino acids. Trimming took 1 base from V and 4 from J, leaving 7 bases between them. The CDR3 nucleotides read TGTGCCAGCAGTTTAGTGGGATTCACTGAAGCTTTCTTT. Protein: CASSLVGFTEAFF.

This clonotype was picked up a small number of times. The chain combines TRBV6-1 with TRBJ2-1; 13 bases fit TRBD2. This CDR3 contains 15 residues. The trim removed 6 bases at V and 6 bases at J, leaving 5 bases unmatched. The V gene's germline CDR1 is MNHNS and CDR2 SASEGT. The CDR3 DNA follows: TGTGCCAGCAGACTGACTAGCGGGGGGCGCAATGAGCAGTTCTTC. It translates to CASRLTSGGRNEQFF.

This clonotype was observed a few times. This chain connects TRBV7-6 to TRBJ2-7; D unclear. The germline V gene encodes CDR1 SGHVS and CDR2 FNYEAQ. CDR3 size: 15 residues. V lost 4 bases and J lost 3, with 16 bases in between. The CDR3 loop reads CASSSKAGRDYEQYF. DNA for the CDR3: TGTGCCAGCAGCTCAAAAGCTGGTAGAGACTACGAGCAGTACTTC.